The source of this T cell receptor beta chain is a study of OX40 agonist ivuxolimab in advanced cancers. With regard to the full study: Ivuxolimab was an agonistic, fully human IgG2 monoclonal antibody directed against OX40 (CD134), a costimulatory receptor. The dose-escalation cohort was 80% to 90% male with a mean age of about 60 years, ranging from roughly 20 to 85. The point of sequencing TCRbeta in the periphery was to test whether ivuxolimab changed TCR sequence diversity and drove clonal T-cell expansion. Among the approximately 50 dose-escalation patients, approximately 20 had hepatocellular carcinoma, 15 or so melanoma, 9 renal cell carcinoma and 9 head and neck cancer. Prior anti-PD-1, anti-PD-L1 or anti-CTLA-4 therapy was permitted, and checkpoint inhibitors had been received by less than 45% of dose-escalation patients. The paper covers the monotherapy dose-escalation part of the phase I ivuxolimab trial, which included N of about 50 patients. Partial responses occurred in three dose-escalation patients, of whom one had hepatocellular carcinoma and two had cutaneous melanoma. Intravenous ivuxolimab was administered to patients every 2 weeks at six dose levels: 0.01, 0.1, 0.3, 1.5, 3 and 10 mg/kg.

Patients with autoimmune disease history or receiving systemic immunosuppression were excluded from the trial. Peripheral blood for TCR sequencing was collected from all dose cohorts at baseline, on cycle 4 day 1, and on cycle 7 day 1. Samples came from an open-label, multicenter, first-in-human phase I dose-escalation trial of ivuxolimab. The trial enrolled adults with locally advanced or metastatic head and neck squamous cell, hepatocellular, melanoma or renal cell carcinoma. CD4+ and CD8+ T cells were sorted separately from peripheral blood before TCR sequencing. On this clone itself: Its antigen remains unidentified. Base qualities are not at hand, and no much larger clone is one base apart.

Genomic DNA was extracted from sorted cells for sequencing of the TCRbeta CDR3 region. TCRbeta CDR3 regions were sequenced using the immunoSEQ Assay. TCRdb stores this immuneACCESS table with in-frame sequences only. Part of the clones is absent; in the studies checked, under half of the shortfall reflects unresolved V genes, and no reason is known for the rest. The table for this sample lists 65,000 to 80,000 clones; 91% of them were counted only once. The ten largest clones take up roughly 15% of the sample. The investigation overall reported the following: At doses from 0.1 to 3.0 mg/kg, clonal expansion was seen in both CD4+ and CD8+ blood T cells between baseline and week 6. After ivuxolimab, more expanded clones were found on average in CD8+ T cells than in CD4+ T cells. Low levels of normalized T-cell clonal expansion were also shown by some nonresponding patients. In partial responders in the 0.1-3.0 mg/kg groups, normalized peripheral clonal expansion was found to be among the lowest, especially among CD8+ T cells. Antigen specificity was not determined for the clonally expanded peripheral T cells.

V and J are trimmed by 7 bases and 9 bases, and the gene matches miss 5 bases of the junction. The germline V gene provides CDR1 MDHEN and CDR2 SYDVKM. The CDR3 measures 14 amino acids from cysteine to phenylalanine. Just the 42-base CDR3 DNA is kept, in frame starting at base 1. The TCR sequence derives from an adult with an advanced solid tumor such as melanoma, head and neck, liver or kidney cancer. The specimen was CD4+ or CD8+ T cells sorted from blood, collected in a trial of the OX40 agonist ivuxolimab. The V and J genes are TRBV28 and TRBJ2-1, with 14 middle bases fitting TRBD2. In nucleotides, the sequence is TGTGCCAGCACGGGGACTAGCGGGAGCGGTGAGCAGTTCTTC. Protein translation: CASTGTSGSGEQFF.